This passage covers 25 T cell receptor beta chains from one sample sequenced in a study of OX40 agonist ivuxolimab in advanced cancers. Sequencing was performed with immunoSEQ multiplex PCR; in TCRdb, only in-frame clones are kept and a portion is missing. The table lists 55,000 to 85,000 clones, roughly 80% of them singletons. Sequenced here: CD4+ or CD8+ T cells sorted from blood, sampled in a trial of the OX40 agonist ivuxolimab. Receptors originate from an adult with an advanced solid tumor such as melanoma, head and neck, liver or kidney cancer.

V and J are TRBV25-1 and TRBJ2-3, with 7 bases that match TRBD1. V gave up 5 bases and J gave up 4 bases; unmatched junction bases: 3. Germline values: CDR1 MGHDK, CDR2 SYGVNS. There are 13 residues in the CDR3. The CDR3 nucleotides read TGTGCCAGCAGTCACAGGGGAGCAGATACGCAGTATTTT. Its protein is CASSHRGADTQYF.

The CDR3 DNA follows: TGTGCCACCAGTATCGACAGGGGGAAGTCCTACGAGCAGTACTTC. Encoded protein: CATSIDRGKSYEQYF. The V and J genes are TRBV15 and TRBJ2-7; the match to TRBD1 covers 9 bases. CDR1 LNHNV and CDR2 YYDKDF come from the germline V gene (reference sequence). The CDR3 consists of 15 residues. Trimming removed 6 bases from V and 1 base from J; junction bases left unmatched: 7.

The chain carries TRBV6-5 and TRBJ1-2, with TRBD1 as a possible D gene (5 bases). This CDR3 region has 14 residues. The V gene lost 5 bases and the J gene lost 4 bases, with 14 bases spanning the gap. Per germline, CDR1 MNHEY and CDR2 SVGAGI. The CDR3 is CASSPTTEAYGYTF. Written as DNA, the CDR3 is TGTGCCAGCAGTCCCACGACAGAGGCCTATGGCTACACCTTC.

The chain carries TRBV5-1 and TRBJ1-6, with no clear D. This CDR3 has 12 residues. Germline CDR1 and CDR2: SGHRS and YFSETQ. Trimming removed 0 bases from V and 8 bases from J, with 3 bases in between. For the CDR3, the DNA is TGCGCCAGCAGCTTGGACTATTCACCCCTCCACTTT. Protein sequence: CASSLDYSPLHF.

The chain recombines TRBV2 with TRBJ1-1; 9 positions match TRBD1. Per the germline V gene, CDR1 is SNHLY and CDR2 is FYNNEI. This CDR3 has 15 residues. The V segment lost 7 bases and the J segment 6 bases; nucleotides outside the gene matches: 12. As DNA, the CDR3 is TGTGCCAGCACTCCGCCAGGACAGGGGTATTCTGAAGCTTTCTTT. It specifies CASTPPGQGYSEAFF.

This clone was seen only once. The chain recombines TRBV7-6 with TRBJ2-5; 11 bases are shared with TRBD2. Trimming took 4 bases from V and 1 from J; bases not matched to a gene: 11. CDR3 size: 18 residues. Germline V lookup: CDR1 SGHVS, CDR2 FNYEAQ. The CDR3 loop is CASSSLAGGNSRQETQYF. The CDR3 DNA reads as TGTGCCAGCAGCTCTCTAGCGGGGGGCAACTCTCGCCAAGAGACCCAGTACTTC.

This chain joins TRBV19 and TRBJ2-2; 9 bases are shared with TRBD1. This CDR3 is built from 17 residues. Germline CDR1 is LNHDA and CDR2 is SQIVND (reference sequence). Trimming at V came to 7 bases and at J to 6 bases, leaving 15 bases not matched to a gene. CDR3 residues: CASTKRVQGAGSGELFF. For the CDR3, the DNA is TGTGCCAGTACCAAAAGGGTACAGGGGGCTGGATCCGGGGAGCTGTTTTTT.

The CDR3 DNA follows: TGTGCCAGCAGCGCAATTGGGACAGCCTCTGGCTACACCTTC. This translates into CASSAIGTASGYTF. The rearrangement uses TRBV7-6 and TRBJ1-2; 7 bases map to TRBD1. J lost 7 bases, V lost 5 bases, and 10 bases had no gene match. Germline V gene sequence: CDR1 SGHVS, CDR2 FNYEAQ. The CDR3 loop spans 14 amino acids.

This sequence joins TRBV19 and TRBJ2-2; no clear D. The CDR3 totals 13 residues. Deletions cut 11 bases from V and 0 bases from J, with 10 bases between. Germline CDR1 is LNHDA and CDR2 is SQIVND (reference sequence). The CDR3 DNA reads TGTGCCGCGAGACCCCCGAACACCGGGGAGCTGTTTTTT. This sequence encodes CAARPPNTGELFF.

The chain recombines TRBV7-3 with TRBJ2-3; 11 bases map to TRBD2. V gave up 5 bases and J gave up 5 bases; unmatched junction bases: 21. In germline, CDR1 is SGHTA, CDR2 FQGTGA. CDR3 length: 20 amino acids. CDR3 nucleotides: TGTGCCAGCAGCCCGGCGGTGACCCGATTTAGCGGGGGGGCCCAAGATACGCAGTATTTT. Translation gives CASSPAVTRFSGGAQDTQYF.

V usage is TRBV19 and J usage is TRBJ1-1; no clear D. There are 13 residues in the CDR3. Trimming stripped 3 bases from V and 0 bases from J, with 5 bases between. Germline-derived CDR1 and CDR2 are LNHDA and SQIVND (reference sequence). In nucleotides, the CDR3 is TGTGCCAGTAGTATGAAGTTGAACACTGAAGCTTTCTTT. Translated, it gives CASSMKLNTEAFF.

The rearrangement uses TRBV27 and TRBJ2-1; possibly TRBD1 or TRBD2 for D (6 bases each). In germline, CDR1 is MNHEY, CDR2 SMNVEV (reference sequence). The V and J ends lost 6 bases and 5 bases respectively, with 17 bases between them. The CDR3 extends over 15 amino acids. CDR3 nucleotides: TGTGCCAGCAGCTACGGGGGCCTAGCCCACAATGAGCAGTTCTTC. This translates into CASSYGGLAHNEQFF.

This chain connects TRBV29-1 to TRBJ2-7, with D perhaps matching TRBD2 (6 bases). There are 11 residues in the CDR3. Trimming removed 4 bases from V and 7 bases from J, with 11 bases in between. The germline V gene has CDR1 SQVTM and CDR2 ANQGSEA. This CDR3 reads CSVGLVEEQYF. The CDR3 region has the DNA TGCAGCGTTGGACTAGTGGAAGAGCAGTACTTC.

The chain is built from TRBV7-3 and TRBJ2-5; the match to TRBD1 covers 8 bases. The CDR3 is made up of 15 amino acids. Trimming took 3 bases from V and 4 from J; bases not matched to a gene: 7. Germline V gene data show CDR1 as SGHTA and CDR2 as FQGTGA. The CDR3 is CASSLTGDKGETQYF. CDR3 DNA: TGTGCCAGCAGCTTGACAGGGGATAAGGGAGAGACCCAGTACTTC. Full variable domain (remainder filled in from reference TRBV7-3 and TRBJ2-5): GAGVSQTPSNKVTEKGKYVELRCDPISGHTALYWYRQSLGQGPEFLIYFQGTGAADDSGLPNDRFFAVRPEGSVSTLKIQRTERGDSAVYLCASSLTGDKGETQYFGPGTRLLVL.

This clone was observed a single time. The CDR3 here is CASSLGAVNTEAFF. The CDR3 coding sequence is TGTGCCAGCAGCTTAGGGGCAGTGAACACTGAAGCTTTCTTT. V gene TRBV7-2 combines with J gene TRBJ1-1, with no clear D. Germline loops: CDR1 SGHTA, CDR2 FQGNSA. The CDR3 sequence is 14 residues long. V lost 1 base and J 0 bases, leaving 6 bases between the germline ends.

Written as DNA, the CDR3 is TGCAGTGCTAGTACGGGGTATGGCTACACCTTC. This translates into CSASTGYGYTF. The chain is built from TRBV20-1 and TRBJ1-2; D is uncertain. Trimming shortened V by 3 bases and J by 5 bases, and 7 bases separated the two germline ends. Germline values: CDR1 DFQATT, CDR2 SNEGSKA (reference sequence). The CDR3 runs to 11 residues.

CDR3 in DNA: TGTGCCAGCAGTGAAGGGGCCCCCTTGGCAAGGGCCTACGAGCAGTACTTC. It translates to CASSEGAPLARAYEQYF. This chain uses TRBV6-1 with TRBJ2-7; D gene uncertain. Trimming took off 1 base at V and 2 bases at J, with 18 bases between the two ends. Germline lookup yields CDR1 MNHNS and CDR2 SASEGT. There are 17 residues in the CDR3.

V and J are TRBV4-2 and TRBJ2-5, with a tentative D call TRBD1 (6 bases). Germline V gene lookup returns CDR1 LGHNA and CDR2 YNFKEQ. The germline V and J ends were trimmed by 2 bases and 1 base, with 20 bases remaining between them. The CDR3 is 18 residues long. The CDR3 loop is CASSQSHSGATFQETQYF. CDR3 DNA sequence: TGTGCCAGCAGCCAATCCCACTCAGGGGCAACCTTCCAAGAGACCCAGTACTTC.

The chain couples TRBV29-1 to TRBJ2-3; 8 bases agree with TRBD1. The CDR3 extends over 14 amino acids. Germline V lookup: CDR1 SQVTM, CDR2 ANQGSEA. V gave up 5 bases and J gave up 0 bases; unmatched junction bases: 4. CDR3 amino acids: CSVIRQGSTDTQYF. The CDR3, as DNA: TGCAGCGTTATACGACAGGGGAGCACAGATACGCAGTATTTT.

This clone was seen a single time. The chain recombines TRBV19 with TRBJ1-6, with D possibly being TRBD1 (5 bases). Germline CDR1 LNHDA, CDR2 SQIVND (reference sequence). V was clipped by 4 bases and J by 7 bases, with 8 bases between them. The CDR3 consists of 13 residues. The CDR3 sequence is CASSNWDNSPLHF. The DNA of the CDR3 is TGTGCCAGTAGTAACTGGGACAATTCACCCCTCCACTTT.

As regards this clone: The DNA is omitted, as the CDR3 cannot be located on it reliably, and the CDR3 follows TCRdb's listing. The V call is TRBV9, the J call TRBJ1-1. The CDR3 is 13 amino acids in total, end residues counted. The germline CDR1 and CDR2 sequences are SGDLS and YYNGEE. The CDR3 protein is CASSVAPGAETFF.

This clone was found once. The chain employs TRBV7-9 and TRBJ2-7; D unclear. Germline loops: CDR1 SEHNR, CDR2 FQNEAQ (reference sequence). V lost 2 bases and J lost 4, with 6 bases in between. The CDR3 runs to 12 residues. The CDR3 sequence is CASSLIIYEQYF. In DNA, the CDR3 is TGTGCCAGCAGCTTAATTATATACGAGCAGTACTTC.

This rearrangement joins TRBV5-1 to TRBJ2-1; no definite D call. Trimming stripped 0 bases from V and 0 bases from J, with 7 bases between. CDR3 length equals 15 residues. Germline assignment: CDR1 SGHRS and CDR2 YFSETQ. CDR3 sequence: CASSLALSSYNEQFF. CDR3 bases: TGCGCCAGCAGCTTGGCCCTGAGCTCCTACAATGAGCAGTTCTTC.

This chain joins TRBV6-6 and TRBJ2-5; D remains ambiguous. The CDR3 consists of 12 residues. Germline V lookup: CDR1 MNHNY, CDR2 SVGAGI (reference sequence). V lost 0 bases, J lost 11 bases, and 10 bases lay in between. The CDR3 is CASSYSKNEQYF. As DNA, the CDR3 is TGTGCCAGCAGTTACTCGAAGAATGAGCAGTACTTC.

The chain combines TRBV27 with TRBJ2-2; a possible D gene is TRBD2 (6 bases). V lost 1 base, J lost 7 bases, and 19 bases lay in between. The V gene's germline CDR1 is MNHEY and CDR2 SMNVEV (reference sequence). The length of the CDR3 is 17 residues. Written as DNA, the CDR3 is TGTGCCAGCAGTTTATTTGGATTCGGGGGAAGGGGCGGGGAGCTGTTTTTT. This gives the protein CASSLFGFGGRGGELFF.